Listed below are T cell receptor beta chains from one sample, sequenced in a study of T cells after yellow fever vaccination. A single record per CDR3 protein comes from TCRdb applying MiXCR to the 5' RACE reads. This sample has fewer than 350,000 distinct CDR3 sequences, with around 4.5% found just once. The sequenced sample was PBMCs, obtained 15 days after the yellow fever booster vaccination. These receptors were collected from a man aged 18 to 35 who received the YFV17D yellow fever vaccine. CDR3s include the opening cysteine and the closing phenylalanine or tryptophan. Fields, in order: clone size, J gene, D gene, V gene, CDR3 length, CDR3 protein, CDR3 DNA. D genes are given only for firm matches. The size entry is marked missing in some rows and otherwise reads once, few, many or a size class.

>few|TRBJ2-5|-|TRBV5-1|14
CASSSGTLGETQYF
TGCGCCAGCAGCTCCGGCACCCTTGGGGAGACCCAGTACTTC
>few|TRBJ2-6|-|TRBV6-5|14
CASTGLSGANVLTF
TGTGCCAGCACCGGTCTCTCTGGGGCCAACGTCCTGACTTTC
>few|TRBJ2-4|-|TRBV4-1|17
CASASPGQGMSKNIQYF
TGCGCCAGCGCTTCCCCGGGGCAGGGAATGTCCAAAAACATTCAGTACTTC
>medium-sized|TRBJ2-1|TRBD2|TRBV6-4|15
CASSDSSGGANEQFF
TGTGCCAGCAGTGACTCGAGCGGGGGGGCAAATGAGCAGTTCTTC
>many|TRBJ1-5|-|TRBV20-1|13
CSARESGNQPQHF
TGCAGTGCTAGAGAGTCAGGGAATCAGCCCCAGCATTTT
>once|TRBJ2-3|TRBD1|TRBV5-4|14
CASSTRTGADTQYF
TGTGCCAGCAGCACCAGGACAGGGGCAGATACGCAGTATTTT
>many|TRBJ2-2|-|TRBV9|15
CASSGGTLLTGELFF
TGTGCCAGCAGCGGAGGGACTCTCCTGACCGGGGAGCTGTTTTTT
>few|TRBJ2-1|-|TRBV24-1|13
CATSDYRADEQFF
TGTGCCACCAGTGACTACCGGGCCGATGAGCAGTTCTTC
>-|TRBJ2-1|-|TRBV10-3|13
CAIKDGSYNEQFF
TGTGCCATCAAGGACGGCTCCTACAATGAGCAGTTCTTC
>few|TRBJ2-5|-|TRBV29-1|12
CSVEDGVETQYF
TGCAGCGTTGAAGATGGCGTGGAGACCCAGTACTTC
>many|TRBJ1-2|TRBD1|TRBV7-9|15
CASSFGQGANYGYTF
TGTGCCAGCAGCTTTGGACAGGGGGCCAACTATGGCTACACCTTC
>many|TRBJ2-1|-|TRBV7-2|16
CASSPPGSAAVNEQFF
TGTGCCAGCAGCCCACCGGGCTCGGCGGCTGTCAATGAGCAGTTCTTC
>few|TRBJ1-5|-|TRBV19|12
CASLGSNQPQHF
TGTGCCAGTTTGGGTAGCAATCAGCCCCAGCATTTT
>many|TRBJ1-5|-|TRBV27|13
CASSSDSNQPQHF
TGTGCCAGCAGTTCCGACAGTAATCAGCCCCAGCATTTT
>many|TRBJ2-3|-|TRBV20-1|12
CSASPSTDTQYF
TGCAGTGCTAGCCCCAGCACAGATACGCAGTATTTT
>few|TRBJ1-3|-|TRBV7-2|15
CASSLVAPSGNTIYF
TGTGCCAGCAGCTTAGTTGCGCCCTCCGGAAACACCATATATTTT
>few|TRBJ2-3|-|TRBV10-3|15
CAISLRGASTDTQYF
TGTGCCATCAGTCTTAGGGGGGCTAGCACAGATACGCAGTATTTT
>-|TRBJ2-2|-|TRBV11-3|16
CASSSADRADTGELFF
TGTGCCAGCAGCTCGGCGGACCGTGCAGACACCGGGGAGCTGTTTTTT
>many|TRBJ2-7|-|TRBV18|13
CASSPRSSYEQYF
TGTGCCAGCTCACCTCGCAGCTCCTACGAGCAGTACTTC
>many|TRBJ2-1|TRBD1|TRBV5-1|15
CASSIRGTSYNEQFF
TGCGCCAGCAGCATCAGGGGGACCTCTTACAATGAGCAGTTCTTC
>few|TRBJ1-1|TRBD1|TRBV5-1|14
CASSLYRTGTEAFF
TGCGCCAGCAGCTTGTACCGGACAGGCACTGAAGCTTTCTTT
>many|TRBJ2-3|TRBD2|TRBV5-1|16
CASSLAIAGSTDTQYF
TGCGCCAGCAGCTTGGCCATAGCGGGAAGCACAGATACGCAGTATTTT
>many|TRBJ2-5|TRBD2|TRBV7-3|13
CASSLWEGETQYF
TGTGCCAGCAGCTTATGGGAGGGGGAGACCCAGTACTTC
>many|TRBJ1-3|-|TRBV12-3/TRBV12-4|14
CASSPEGGGNTIYF
TGTGCCAGCAGTCCGGAGGGGGGAGGAAACACCATATATTTT
>few|TRBJ1-2|TRBD1|TRBV4-1|15
CASSQSDRDPYGYTF
TGCGCCAGCAGCCAATCTGACAGGGACCCCTATGGCTACACCTTC
>few|TRBJ1-5|-|TRBV7-8|16
CASSLEGWRGNQPQHF
TGTGCCAGCAGCTTGGAGGGGTGGCGTGGCAATCAGCCCCAGCATTTT
>few|TRBJ2-5|-|TRBV7-3|16
CASSLMGGPPRETQYF
TGTGCCAGCAGCTTAATGGGGGGGCCCCCCCGAGAGACCCAGTACTTC
>few|TRBJ2-5|-|TRBV24-1|17
CATSDSGFPGTAETQYF
TGTGCCACCAGTGATTCAGGGTTTCCCGGGACCGCAGAGACCCAGTACTTC